Listed below are T cell receptor beta chains from one sample, sequenced in a study of blood T cell repertoires in COVID-19. This table comes from immunoSEQ multiplex PCR, and its TCRdb copy is limited to in-frame clones, with some not included. The data show 200,000 to 250,000 clones, with roughly 80% seen just once and roughly 5% held by the top ten. Specimen: PBMCs or T cells enriched from blood (not recorded which). The receptors shown here come from a woman between 50 and 59 years old who had been exposed to COVID-19. Each CDR3 is given with its conserved first and last residue. Each record gives: J gene, V gene, clone size, D gene, CDR3 DNA, CDR3 protein. The D gene is left open where the match is weak. Clone size is not always given. Where it is, it says once, few, many or a class for expanded clones.

TRBJ1-1,TRBV27,-,-,TGTGCCAGCAGTTTGCGGGGGGTAAGGTTGGCGGGCACTGAAGCTTTCTTT,CASSLRGVRLAGTEAFF
TRBJ1-1,TRBV3-1/TRBV3-2,-,-,TGTGCCAGCAGCCAAGAAGGAAAGGACAGCCCTGGAGGATTCAACACTGAAGCTTTCTTT,CASSQEGKDSPGGFNTEAFF
TRBJ1-4,TRBV29-1,once,TRBD1,TGCAGCGTTGGGGCAGGGGGATGGTCGACTAATGAAAAACTGTTTTTT,CSVGAGGWSTNEKLFF
TRBJ2-2,TRBV29-1,-,-,TGCAGCGTTGCTGGCAGGGAGAACACCGGGGAGCTGTTTTTT,CSVAGRENTGELFF
TRBJ2-1,TRBV7-9,once,TRBD2,TGTGCCAGCAGCTCGAGAACTCTAGCGGGGGCTTCAAGCGGTGAGCAGTTCTTC,CASSSRTLAGASSGEQFF
TRBJ1-2,TRBV5-1,few,-,TGCGCCAGCAGCTTGGATCCCGTTAACTATGGCTACACCTTC,CASSLDPVNYGYTF
TRBJ1-1,TRBV6-1,-,-,TGTGCCAGCAGTGAAGCTCGGGTTCTTTACACTGAAGCTTTCTTT,CASSEARVLYTEAFF
TRBJ1-3,TRBV19,once,TRBD1,TGTGCCAGTAGAACGGAAACAGGGGGCTTAAACACCATATATTTT,CASRTETGGLNTIYF
TRBJ1-6,TRBV6-5,-,-,TGTGCCAGCAGTTACTCGGGTAGCGGATCACCCCTCCACTTT,CASSYSGSGSPLHF
TRBJ1-4,TRBV18,-,TRBD1,TGTGCCAGCTCTCGCTCCGGACAGGGCAGTGAAAAACTGTTTTTT,CASSRSGQGSEKLFF
TRBJ1-2,TRBV3-1/TRBV3-2,-,TRBD1,TGTGCCAGCAGCGGCGGGACAGAGAATGGCTACACCTTC,CASSGGTENGYTF
TRBJ1-1,TRBV6-5,-,-,TGTGCCAGCAGTTACAGTGAGGGAATGCTGGCTGAAGCTTTCTTT,CASSYSEGMLAEAFF
TRBJ2-1,TRBV20-1,-,-,TGCAGTGCTAGTGGACTTGTCGATGAGCAGTTCTTC,CSASGLVDEQFF
TRBJ1-4,TRBV7-9,-,-,TGTGCCAGCAGCTTAGGGGAGGCAACTAATGAAAAACTGTTTTTT,CASSLGEATNEKLFF
TRBJ2-7,TRBV6-5,-,-,TGTGCCAGCAGTTTAATCAGGGCCCCCTACGAGCAGTACTTC,CASSLIRAPYEQYF
TRBJ2-7,TRBV21-1,-,-,TGTGCCAGCAGCAATAGAGCAGAAGGAGGGACCTACGAGCAGTACTTC,CASSNRAEGGTYEQYF
TRBJ1-6,TRBV5-5,-,-,TGTGCCAGCAGCTGGCAGAATTCACCCCTCCACTTT,CASSWQNSPLHF
TRBJ1-2,TRBV11-2,-,TRBD1,TGTGCCAGCAGCTCCAACAGGGGCCATGGCTACACCTTC,CASSSNRGHGYTF
TRBJ1-6,TRBV12-3/TRBV12-4,-,-,TGTGCCAGCAGCCGTGAGAGTATTCCCCTCCACTTT,CASSRESIPLHF
TRBJ2-5,TRBV19,once,TRBD2,TGTGCCAGTAGTCCATTAGCGGGGGGGCCGGTTGAGACCCAGTACTTC,CASSPLAGGPVETQYF
TRBJ1-2,TRBV9,-,TRBD1,TGTGCCAGCAGCGTGCGACAGGGGGTTGGCTACACCTTC,CASSVRQGVGYTF
TRBJ2-1,TRBV12-5,-,-,TGTGCTAGTGGTTTGGTACAGCCCAATGAGCAGTTCTTC,CASGLVQPNEQFF
TRBJ1-2,TRBV28,-,-,TGTGCCAGCAGGGGGTTCGGGTTATCGGGAGGCTACACCTTC,CASRGFGLSGGYTF
TRBJ1-1,TRBV28,once,-,TGTGCCAGCAGCCCCGACACCCTCACTGAAGCTTTCTTT,CASSPDTLTEAFF
TRBJ1-3,TRBV6-1,-,-,TGTGCCAGCAGTGACATTTCTGGAAACACCATATATTTT,CASSDISGNTIYF
TRBJ1-6,TRBV6-5,once,-,TGTGCCAGCAGTTACCAAACAGGGTCTAATTCACCCCTCCACTTT,CASSYQTGSNSPLHF
TRBJ1-1,TRBV5-6,-,-,TGTGCCAGCAGCTTGTTTGCAGGGCGAACTGAAGCTTTCTTT,CASSLFAGRTEAFF
TRBJ2-3,TRBV9,-,TRBD1,TGTGCCAGCAGCGTAATTGGACAGGGAGCAGATACGCAGTATTTT,CASSVIGQGADTQYF
TRBJ1-2,TRBV5-8,-,-,TGTGCCAGCAGCTTGGTTCCAGTCTATGGCTACACCTTC,CASSLVPVYGYTF
TRBJ1-5,TRBV6-1,-,-,TGTGCCAGCAGTGATCAGGGGTTCGATCAGCCCCAGCATTTT,CASSDQGFDQPQHF
TRBJ1-5,TRBV24-1,few,-,TGTGCCACCAGAGACAGAGTTCTCTCCCTGGGCAATCAGCCCCAGCATTTT,CATRDRVLSLGNQPQHF